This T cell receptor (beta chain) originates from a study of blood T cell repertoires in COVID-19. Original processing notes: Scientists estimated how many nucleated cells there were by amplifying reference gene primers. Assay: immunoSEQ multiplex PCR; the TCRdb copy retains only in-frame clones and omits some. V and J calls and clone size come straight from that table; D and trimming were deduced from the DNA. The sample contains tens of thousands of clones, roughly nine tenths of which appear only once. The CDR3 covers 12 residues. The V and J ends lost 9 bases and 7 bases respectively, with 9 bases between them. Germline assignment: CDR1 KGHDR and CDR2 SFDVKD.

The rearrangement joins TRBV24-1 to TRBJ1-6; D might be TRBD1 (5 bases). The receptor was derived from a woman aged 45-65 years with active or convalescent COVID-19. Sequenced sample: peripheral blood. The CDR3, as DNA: TGTGCCACCGGGGCGGTCAATTCACCCCTCCACTTT. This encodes CATGAVNSPLHF.